Listed below are T cell receptor beta chains from one sample, sequenced in a study of blood T cell repertoires in COVID-19. Sequenced by immunoSEQ multiplex PCR; TCRdb stores in-frame clones only, minus some. The sample has around 190,000 clones, more than 70% seen once; the top ten hold just under 8.5%. Material: peripheral blood. These TCRs come from an older woman with acute or convalescent COVID-19. Both conserved end residues are part of each CDR3. The order of the fields is D gene, CDR3 length, J gene, V gene, clone size, CDR3 DNA, CDR3 protein. A D gene is named only where the DNA matches it firmly. Only some rows state a clone size, as once, few, many or a class for expanded clones.

d_call: TRBD1; cdr3_length: 15; j_call: TRBJ1-6; v_call: TRBV27; clone_size: NA; cdr3_nt: TGTGCCAGCAGCGCCGGGACAGGGGATAATTCACCCCTCCACTTT; cdr3_aa: CASSAGTGDNSPLHF
d_call: NA; cdr3_length: 14; j_call: TRBJ1-2; v_call: TRBV1; clone_size: few; cdr3_nt: TGCACCAGCACGGACAGGGGGGAGAACTATGGCTACACCTTC; cdr3_aa: CTSTDRGENYGYTF
d_call: NA; cdr3_length: 14; j_call: TRBJ1-5; v_call: TRBV6-5; clone_size: NA; cdr3_nt: TGTGCCAGCAGCGTACAAGATAGCAATCAGCCCCAGCATTTT; cdr3_aa: CASSVQDSNQPQHF
d_call: NA; cdr3_length: 15; j_call: TRBJ2-3; v_call: TRBV28; clone_size: NA; cdr3_nt: TGTGCCAGCAGATCAGGGCGGTCCTCCACAGATACGCAGTATTTT; cdr3_aa: CASRSGRSSTDTQYF
d_call: TRBD2; cdr3_length: 14; j_call: TRBJ2-1; v_call: TRBV6-5; clone_size: once; cdr3_nt: TGTGCCAGCAGTTCCGGGACTAGCAGGGATGAGCAGTTCTTC; cdr3_aa: CASSSGTSRDEQFF
d_call: TRBD2; cdr3_length: 14; j_call: TRBJ2-5; v_call: TRBV25-1; clone_size: NA; cdr3_nt: TGTGCCAGCAGTCCTACTAGCGGGATAGAGACCCAGTACTTC; cdr3_aa: CASSPTSGIETQYF
d_call: NA; cdr3_length: 12; j_call: TRBJ2-1; v_call: TRBV29-1; clone_size: NA; cdr3_nt: TGCAGCGTTGTGTGGGACTTCAATGAGCAGTTCTTC; cdr3_aa: CSVVWDFNEQFF
d_call: TRBD2; cdr3_length: 12; j_call: TRBJ2-7; v_call: TRBV11-2; clone_size: NA; cdr3_nt: TGTGCCAGCACTGATAGCGGGAGGGCCCAGTACTTC; cdr3_aa: CASTDSGRAQYF
d_call: NA; cdr3_length: 16; j_call: TRBJ2-3; v_call: TRBV7-3; clone_size: NA; cdr3_nt: TGTGCCAGCAGCTTACTACTAGCACCTAGCACAGATACGCAGTATTTT; cdr3_aa: CASSLLLAPSTDTQYF
d_call: NA; cdr3_length: 16; j_call: TRBJ2-1; v_call: TRBV5-6; clone_size: NA; cdr3_nt: TGTGCCAGCAGCCTGGATAGGGCCCCGGGAAGGGATGAGCAGTTCTTC; cdr3_aa: CASSLDRAPGRDEQFF
d_call: TRBD1; cdr3_length: 18; j_call: TRBJ2-5; v_call: TRBV4-1; clone_size: NA; cdr3_nt: TGCGCCAGCAGCCAAGAAAGTGATATGAGGGACAGGAGGGAGACCCAGTACTTC; cdr3_aa: CASSQESDMRDRRETQYF
d_call: NA; cdr3_length: 12; j_call: TRBJ2-1; v_call: TRBV2; clone_size: once; cdr3_nt: TGTGCCAGCAGCGGGGGATACAATGAGCAGTTCTTC; cdr3_aa: CASSGGYNEQFF
d_call: NA; cdr3_length: 14; j_call: TRBJ2-3; v_call: TRBV7-2; clone_size: NA; cdr3_nt: TGTGCCAGCGACAGGACGGGGAGCACAGATACGCAGTATTTT; cdr3_aa: CASDRTGSTDTQYF
d_call: NA; cdr3_length: 15; j_call: TRBJ1-4; v_call: TRBV7-9; clone_size: NA; cdr3_nt: TGTGCCAGCAGCTTCGGGGACTCAACAAATGAAAAACTGTTTTTT; cdr3_aa: CASSFGDSTNEKLFF
d_call: NA; cdr3_length: 14; j_call: TRBJ2-1; v_call: TRBV7-8; clone_size: NA; cdr3_nt: TGTGCCAGCAGAGTCTCCGGGACTTTGAATGAGCAGTTCTTC; cdr3_aa: CASRVSGTLNEQFF
d_call: TRBD1; cdr3_length: 16; j_call: TRBJ2-1; v_call: TRBV30; clone_size: NA; cdr3_nt: TGTGCCTGGTTTGACAGGGAGCGGAACTCCTACAATGAGCAGTTCTTC; cdr3_aa: CAWFDRERNSYNEQFF
d_call: NA; cdr3_length: 15; j_call: TRBJ2-3; v_call: TRBV28; clone_size: NA; cdr3_nt: TGTGCCAGCAGTTTAATGGGGGAGGGCACAGATACGCAGTATTTT; cdr3_aa: CASSLMGEGTDTQYF
d_call: TRBD1; cdr3_length: 15; j_call: TRBJ2-2; v_call: TRBV6-1; clone_size: NA; cdr3_nt: TGTGCCAGCAGTGAAATGGGGACAGGGGGCGGGGAGCTGTTTTTT; cdr3_aa: CASSEMGTGGGELFF
d_call: TRBD1; cdr3_length: 17; j_call: TRBJ1-4; v_call: TRBV28; clone_size: NA; cdr3_nt: TGTGCCAGCAGTTTTCCCCAGGGGGTGGCAACTAATGAAAAACTGTTTTTT; cdr3_aa: CASSFPQGVATNEKLFF
d_call: NA; cdr3_length: 15; j_call: TRBJ1-1; v_call: TRBV5-1; clone_size: NA; cdr3_nt: TGCGCCAGCAGCTTGGTAGAGGGTCTAGGCACTGAAGCTTTCTTT; cdr3_aa: CASSLVEGLGTEAFF
d_call: NA; cdr3_length: 11; j_call: TRBJ1-1; v_call: TRBV2; clone_size: NA; cdr3_nt: TGTGCCAGCAGTCAGGACAGAAGAGCTTTCTTT; cdr3_aa: CASSQDRRAFF
d_call: NA; cdr3_length: 13; j_call: TRBJ1-3; v_call: TRBV7-2; clone_size: NA; cdr3_nt: TGTGCCAGCAGCTTAGTGGCCGGAAACACCATATATTTT; cdr3_aa: CASSLVAGNTIYF
d_call: TRBD1; cdr3_length: 14; j_call: TRBJ2-7; v_call: TRBV5-1; clone_size: once; cdr3_nt: TGCGCCAGCAGCGAACAGGGGAGCTCCTACGAGCAGTACTTC; cdr3_aa: CASSEQGSSYEQYF
d_call: NA; cdr3_length: 14; j_call: TRBJ1-1; v_call: TRBV7-2; clone_size: NA; cdr3_nt: TGTGCCAGCAGCTTACCCCGCGGCTACACTGAAGCTTTCTTT; cdr3_aa: CASSLPRGYTEAFF
d_call: TRBD2; cdr3_length: 18; j_call: TRBJ2-5; v_call: TRBV2; clone_size: few; cdr3_nt: TGTGCCAGCAGTGAACGCTTTAGCGGGAGTAAGGTCGGAGAGACCCAGTACTTC; cdr3_aa: CASSERFSGSKVGETQYF
d_call: TRBD1; cdr3_length: 15; j_call: TRBJ2-2; v_call: TRBV5-8; clone_size: NA; cdr3_nt: TGTGCCAGGCTTCGGGACAGAGCGAACACCGGGGAGCTGTTTTTT; cdr3_aa: CARLRDRANTGELFF
d_call: TRBD2; cdr3_length: 15; j_call: TRBJ2-1; v_call: TRBV14; clone_size: NA; cdr3_nt: TGTGCCAGCAGGGCCGGGACTAGCGGCCTCTGGGAGCAGTTCTTC; cdr3_aa: CASRAGTSGLWEQFF
d_call: TRBD1; cdr3_length: 16; j_call: TRBJ2-3; v_call: TRBV5-1; clone_size: NA; cdr3_nt: TGCGCCAGCAGCTTGGCGAGGTCAGGGGGTGCAGATACGCAGTATTTT; cdr3_aa: CASSLARSGGADTQYF
d_call: NA; cdr3_length: 15; j_call: TRBJ2-5; v_call: TRBV15; clone_size: NA; cdr3_nt: TGTGCCACCAGCAGGGGTCCGGGAGACGAAGAGACCCAGTACTTC; cdr3_aa: CATSRGPGDEETQYF
d_call: TRBD1; cdr3_length: 14; j_call: TRBJ1-5; v_call: TRBV19; clone_size: NA; cdr3_nt: TGTGCCAGTACCAGGACAGGGTGGGATCAGCCCCAGCATTTT; cdr3_aa: CASTRTGWDQPQHF
d_call: NA; cdr3_length: 13; j_call: TRBJ2-2; v_call: TRBV6-6; clone_size: NA; cdr3_nt: TGTGCCAGCAGTGACTTAGCGCCCGGGGAGCTGTTTTTT; cdr3_aa: CASSDLAPGELFF
d_call: NA; cdr3_length: 14; j_call: TRBJ2-1; v_call: TRBV7-3; clone_size: NA; cdr3_nt: TGTGCCAGCAGCCTAAGGACTAAAGGGGATGAGCAGTTCTTC; cdr3_aa: CASSLRTKGDEQFF